One sample yielded the 24 T cell receptor beta chains listed below, sequenced in a study of T-cell reconstitution after alpha-beta-depleted transplantation in children. The authors prepared the TCRbeta library with unique molecular identifiers. Using its own MiXCR run on the PCR reads, TCRdb lists one record per CDR3 protein. The top ten hold under 6% of the sample, which has 700,000 to 950,000 distinct CDR3 sequences, roughly 15% seen once. This sample comprised PBMCs, mostly from graft donor cells, obtained 360 days after TCRalphabeta/CD19-depleted stem cell transplant. The receptors here all came from a male patient under 18 who had a stem cell transplant for acute lymphoblastic leukemia, so the T cells may come from the graft donor.

This clonotype appeared many times. CDR3 in amino acids: CASSLDRGNTGELFF. The CDR3 nucleotides read TGCGCCAGCAGCTTGGACAGGGGGAACACCGGGGAGCTGTTTTTT. V gene TRBV5-1 combines with J gene TRBJ2-2, with TRBD1 matching 7 bases. The germline CDR1 and CDR2 sequences are SGHRS and YFSETQ. The length of the CDR3 is 15 residues. The ends lost 0 bases at V and 1 base at J; junction bases unmatched: 0.

This clonotype was observed a handful of times. This chain links TRBV7-9 with TRBJ2-7, with TRBD1 matching 12 bases. Germline V CDR1 and CDR2: SEHNR, FQNEAQ (reference sequence). The CDR3 totals 16 residues. V was clipped by 4 bases and J by 7 bases; unmatched bases: 11. CDR3 region: CASSWPGQGAIREQYF. CDR3 nucleotide sequence: TGTGCCAGCAGCTGGCCGGGACAGGGGGCAATTAGGGAGCAGTACTTC.

In DNA, the CDR3 is TGCAGTGCTAGAGACGAGACTAGCGGGAGAACAGATACGCAGTATTTT. This translates into CSARDETSGRTDTQYF. The gene calls are TRBV20-1 and TRBJ2-3; 12 bases map to TRBD2. Per germline, CDR1 DFQATT and CDR2 SNEGSKA (reference sequence). V trimming: 0 bases; J trimming: 3 bases; junction bases outside the gene matches: 4. The CDR3 is made up of 16 amino acids.

DNA for the CDR3: TGTGCCATCAGTGAGGCAGGGGTGTTCACAGATACGCAGTATTTT. The encoded protein is CAISEAGVFTDTQYF. This sequence joins TRBV10-3 and TRBJ2-3; D might be TRBD1 (6 bases). CDR1 and CDR2 (germline): ENHRY, SYGVKD. V was pared by 2 bases and J by 2 bases, with 11 bases between. This CDR3 is built from 15 residues.

In its sample, this clonotype was seen a few times. The rearrangement links TRBV5-1 to TRBJ2-7, with TRBD2 matching over 9 bases. Germline lookup yields CDR1 SGHRS and CDR2 YFSETQ. Unmatched junction bases numbered 13, after V lost 8 bases and J lost 7 bases. This CDR3 contains 14 residues. The CDR3 DNA reads as TGCGCCAGTAGCGGGAGTCAACCCTCGGGAGAGCAGTACTTC. Residues: CASSGSQPSGEQYF.

In this sample, this clonotype turned up many times. This chain uses TRBV10-3 with TRBJ2-3; D tentatively reads TRBD1 or TRBD2 (5 bases each). Germline V gene lookup returns CDR1 ENHRY and CDR2 SYGVKD. V shed 6 bases and J shed 3 bases, with 13 bases lying between them. The CDR3 has 14 amino acids. CDR3 sequence: CAIRRSGGTDTQYF. CDR3 DNA sequence: TGTGCCATCAGACGGAGTGGGGGTACAGATACGCAGTATTTT.

This chain links TRBV3-1 with TRBJ2-1; D unresolved. CDR1 and CDR2 from the germline V gene are LGHDT and YNNKEL (reference sequence). This CDR3 comprises 14 residues. The V end was cut by 0 bases, the J end by 11 bases, with 14 bases between. The CDR3 region has the DNA TGTGCCAGCAGCCAAGAGCTCGACCGTCGACAGCAGTTCTTC. Its translation: CASSQELDRRQQFF.

This clonotype has a handful of counts. The chain carries TRBV10-3 and TRBJ1-1, with a weak D call TRBD1 (6 bases). Germline CDR1 is ENHRY and CDR2 is SYGVKD. V was cut by 10 bases and J by 5 bases, with 23 bases left in between. The CDR3 consists of 15 residues. Here the CDR3 DNA reads TGTGCCACACACGGAGCCGGGGGGCTGGGGACTGAAGCTTTCTTT. This translates into CATHGAGGLGTEAFF.

The rearrangement uses TRBV5-4 and TRBJ2-5; D gene ambiguous. V was shortened by 1 base and J by 2 bases, with 15 bases between the two germline ends. The CDR3 consists of 16 residues. The V gene's germline CDR1 is SGHNT and CDR2 YYREEE (reference sequence). DNA for the CDR3: TGTGCCAGCAGCTTGTTAAGTCGGCAGTCTCAAGAGACCCAGTACTTC. Its translation: CASSLLSRQSQETQYF.

The chain couples TRBV20-1 to TRBJ2-2, with D tentatively TRBD1 (6 bases). CDR3 size: 14 residues. Germline loops: CDR1 DFQATT, CDR2 SNEGSKA (reference sequence). V lost 3 bases and J 3 bases, leaving 11 bases between the germline ends. The CDR3 DNA follows: TGCAGTGCTAGTGGGCAGGGGCACACCGGGGAGCTGTTTTTT. It translates to CSASGQGHTGELFF.

The chain employs TRBV5-1 and TRBJ2-3, with TRBD1 as a possible D gene (5 bases). Trimming took 0 bases from V and 1 from J, leaving 21 bases between them. The CDR3 is 19 amino acids. The germline CDR1 and CDR2 sequences are SGHRS and YFSETQ. This CDR3 reads CASSLGPQGIARGTDTQYF. CDR3 in DNA: TGCGCCAGCAGCTTGGGACCGCAGGGAATAGCCCGAGGCACAGATACGCAGTATTTT.

This chain joins TRBV18 and TRBJ2-5; D tentatively fits TRBD1 or TRBD2 (5 bases each). The germline gives CDR1 KGHSH, CDR2 LQKENI. The CDR3 is made up of 15 amino acids. V shed 2 bases and J shed 2 bases, with 12 bases lying between them. The CDR3 loop is CASSPSGTSQETQYF. The CDR3 DNA reads as TGTGCCAGCTCACCATCCGGGACCTCACAAGAGACCCAGTACTTC.

The rearrangement joins TRBV24-1 to TRBJ2-7; TRBD2 matches at 7 bases. The CDR3 is made up of 16 amino acids. The junction had 8 bases not matched to a gene; V was cut back by 2 bases and J by 2 bases. Germline values: CDR1 KGHDR, CDR2 SFDVKD. The CDR3 DNA reads TGTGCCACCAGTGATTCACCTAGCGGTATCACCTACGAGCAGTACTTC. As protein: CATSDSPSGITYEQYF.

V is TRBV2 and J is TRBJ2-7, with 8 bases matching TRBD2. This CDR3 has 16 residues. Germline assignment: CDR1 SNHLY and CDR2 FYNNEI. V was pared by 8 bases and J by 4 bases, with 16 bases of the junction left unmatched. DNA of the CDR3: TGTGCCAGCCCACAAGCGGGAGTCTTCCCTGGGTACGAGCAGTACTTC. Translation: CASPQAGVFPGYEQYF.

The rearrangement joins TRBV5-1 to TRBJ2-5, with 7 bases identical to TRBD2. This CDR3 is built from 15 residues. J lost 7 bases, V lost 2 bases, and 11 bases had no gene match. Germline-derived CDR1 and CDR2 are SGHRS and YFSETQ. This chain's CDR3 is CASSFERGTVATQYF. In nucleotides, the CDR3 is TGCGCCAGCAGCTTCGAGCGGGGAACAGTCGCGACCCAGTACTTC.

This rearrangement joins TRBV9 to TRBJ2-1; the D is unclear. Trimming cost V 0 bases and J 8 bases, with 12 bases left between them. The CDR3 contains 14 residues. Per germline, CDR1 SGDLS and CDR2 YYNGEE. The CDR3 here is CASSVATQGYEQFF. As DNA, the CDR3 is TGTGCCAGCAGCGTAGCTACGCAAGGATATGAGCAGTTCTTC. Filled out from reference TRBV9 and TRBJ2-1, the complete variable domain reads DSGVTQTPKHLITATGQRVTLRCSPRSGDLSVYWYQQSLDQGLQFLIQYYNGEERAKGNILERFSAQQFPDLHSELNLSSLELGDSALYFCASSVATQGYEQFFGPGTRLTVL.

This clonotype has more than one count but fewer than ten. The rearrangement joins TRBV20-1 to TRBJ2-5, with a weak D call TRBD2 (6 bases). From germline, CDR1 is DFQATT and CDR2 SNEGSKA (reference sequence). The germline V and J ends were trimmed by 3 bases and 3 bases, with 17 bases remaining between them. This CDR3 has 15 amino acids. The CDR3 loop reads CSARELGLAEETQYF. In DNA, the CDR3 is TGCAGTGCTAGGGAGTTGGGACTTGCCGAAGAGACCCAGTACTTC.

In this sample, this clonotype turned up a few times. V is TRBV11-1 and J is TRBJ2-7; 8 bases map to TRBD2. V trimming: 3 bases; J trimming: 3 bases; junction bases outside the gene matches: 16. Per germline, CDR1 SGHAT and CDR2 FQDESV (reference sequence). The CDR3 length is 18 residues. Written as DNA, the CDR3 is TGTGCCAGCAGCTTGATCTTCCCTCCACGGGGGGGAGACTACGAGCAGTACTTC. This encodes CASSLIFPPRGGDYEQYF.

In its sample, this clonotype was seen many times. The chain carries TRBV14 and TRBJ2-1, with 8 bases that match TRBD2. Germline CDR1 is SGHDN and CDR2 is FVKESK. This CDR3 comprises 17 residues. V trimming: 4 bases; J trimming: 6 bases; junction bases outside the gene matches: 14. The DNA of the CDR3 is TGTGCCAGCAGCCTAGTTGGTAGGGGACTAGGAGGCAATGAGCAGTTCTTC. This codes for CASSLVGRGLGGNEQFF.

This clonotype was found many times. This chain joins TRBV2 and TRBJ2-1, with 12 bases identical to TRBD2. Germline CDR1 reads SNHLY; CDR2 reads FYNNEI. J gave up 7 bases and V 0 bases, and 7 bases lay outside the gene matches. The CDR3 runs 17 residues. The CDR3 loop reads CASSEARLAGVRNEQFF. CDR3 bases: TGTGCCAGCAGTGAAGCCCGACTAGCGGGAGTACGAAATGAGCAGTTCTTC.

The chain recombines TRBV6-1 with TRBJ2-1; 8 bases are a match to TRBD2. The V segment lost 6 bases and the J segment 4 bases; nucleotides outside the gene matches: 8. The CDR3 sequence is 15 residues long. Per the germline V gene, CDR1 is MNHNS and CDR2 is SASEGT. The CDR3 loop reads CASSPGGTVYNEQFF. The CDR3 bases are TGTGCCAGCAGCCCGGGGGGGACCGTTTACAATGAGCAGTTCTTC.

This chain connects TRBV12-3 or TRBV12-4 to TRBJ2-7; 7 positions agree with TRBD1. CDR3 length equals 13 residues. Germline trimming cut 3 bases from V and 6 bases from J; bases unmatched to any gene: 5. The CDR3 sequence is CASSFWTGREQYF. CDR3 bases: TGTGCCAGCAGTTTCTGGACAGGCCGCGAGCAGTACTTC.

The chain links TRBV3-1 to TRBJ2-5; a possible D gene is TRBD2 (6 bases). Trimming removed 4 bases at V and 2 bases at J, with 17 bases between. Germline assignment: CDR1 LGHDT and CDR2 YNNKEL (reference sequence). CDR3 length equals 16 residues. The CDR3 DNA sequence: TGTGCCAGCAGCCGGAGGGGCGGAGGGGTGCAAGAGACCCAGTACTTC. It translates to CASSRRGGGVQETQYF.

The gene calls are TRBV7-6 and TRBJ2-3, with 9 bases lining up with TRBD2. The ends lost 1 base at V and 9 bases at J; junction bases unmatched: 8. The CDR3 spans 15 residues. Germline CDR1 reads SGHVS; CDR2 reads FNYEAQ. CDR3 nucleotides: TGTGCCAGCAGCTTAGAGGCTGGCGGGAGGGCCACGCAGTATTTT. The encoded protein is CASSLEAGGRATQYF.